Listed below are T cell receptor beta chains from one sample, sequenced in a study of blood T cell repertoires in COVID-19. Using immunoSEQ multiplex PCR, the repertoire was profiled, and TCRdb retains in-frame clones only, with some absent. The repertoire holds approximately 220,000 clones, with about four fifths as singletons. The sample comprised peripheral blood. The source is an older woman with acute or convalescent COVID-19. Each CDR3 is given with its conserved first and last residue. D genes are given only for firm matches. Expanded clones are given a class, and other clones once, few, many or no size at all.

v_call	clone_size	d_call	j_call	cdr3_nt	cdr3_aa
TRBV30	once	.	TRBJ2-7	TGTGCCTGGAGTCCAACCATGACAGGTCCTAGGGAGCAGTACTTC	CAWSPTMTGPREQYF
TRBV5-1	.	TRBD2	TRBJ2-2	TGCGCCAGCAGCTTGGTAGCGGGAGATAACACCGGGGAGCTGTTTTTT	CASSLVAGDNTGELFF
TRBV5-6	.	TRBD1	TRBJ1-2	TGTGCCAGCAGCCCGGGACAGGGAGTCTATGGCTACACCTTC	CASSPGQGVYGYTF
TRBV3-1/TRBV3-2	.	.	TRBJ1-6	TGTGCCAGCAGCCAACTTCGGGATTCACCCCTCCACTTT	CASSQLRDSPLHF
TRBV5-1	.	.	TRBJ2-3	TGCGCCAGCAGCTTGCTTGGCACAGATACGCAGTATTTT	CASSLLGTDTQYF
TRBV5-1	few	TRBD1	TRBJ1-1	TGCGCCAGCGGATACCGACAGGGGGACACTGAAGCTTTCTTT	CASGYRQGDTEAFF
TRBV5-3	.	.	TRBJ2-1	TGTGCCAGAAGCTTGGCCTCCATTCAACCTAGCGAGGAGCAGTTCTTC	CARSLASIQPSEEQFF
TRBV9	.	.	TRBJ1-2	TGTGCCAGCAGCGGGTCTCGCGCCGGGAACTATGGCTACACCTTC	CASSGSRAGNYGYTF
TRBV9	.	.	TRBJ1-2	TGTGCCAGCAGCGTAGAGGGGGATCCCTATGGCTACACCTTC	CASSVEGDPYGYTF
TRBV7-9	.	TRBD2	TRBJ2-1	TGTGCCAGCAGCCCGGGACTAGCGGGGATGGATGAGCAGTTCTTC	CASSPGLAGMDEQFF
TRBV7-9	.	TRBD1	TRBJ1-4	TGTGCCAGCAGCCCTATTGGAGACAGGGGTGAAAAACTGTTTTTT	CASSPIGDRGEKLFF
TRBV10-3	.	TRBD1	TRBJ1-2	TGTGCCATCAGTGAACCCGACAGGGTATTTAACTATGGCTACACCTTC	CAISEPDRVFNYGYTF
TRBV2	.	.	TRBJ1-1	TGTGCCAGCGGGGCGACAGGCGTTGGCACTGAAGCTTTCTTT	CASGATGVGTEAFF
TRBV4-1	.	.	TRBJ1-2	TGCGCCAGCAGCCGAGGTGAGGAGGCAGACTATGGCTACACCTTC	CASSRGEEADYGYTF
TRBV7-9	.	.	TRBJ1-1	TGTGCCAGTCGCCGGGACACTGAAGCTTTCTTT	CASRRDTEAFF
TRBV9	.	TRBD2	TRBJ2-3	TGTGCCAGCAGCCGAGGAGAGGGACTAGCGGGGGCTACAGATACGCAGTATTTT	CASSRGEGLAGATDTQYF
TRBV6-5	.	.	TRBJ2-1	TGTGCCAGCACCCGGGGGTTATCCTACAATGAGCAGTTCTTC	CASTRGLSYNEQFF
TRBV28	.	TRBD1	TRBJ1-2	TGTGCCAGCAGTTTAGTGGGACAGAGTAAGGGCTACACCTTC	CASSLVGQSKGYTF
TRBV10-3	.	.	TRBJ1-1	TGTGCCAGCAAAGGCAGGCTCGAGAACACTGAAGCTTTCTTT	CASKGRLENTEAFF
TRBV11-1	.	.	TRBJ2-3	TGTGCCAGCAGCTCCATACAGCGGATACTGCAGTATTTT	CASSSIQRILQYF
TRBV5-6	.	.	TRBJ1-4	TGTGCCAGCGGGAGCGCAACTAATGAAAAACTGTTTTTT	CASGSATNEKLFF
TRBV30	.	.	TRBJ2-7	TGTGCCTGGAGCGCCTTAGGGGGGGGTAGCTACGAGCAGTACTTC	CAWSALGGGSYEQYF
TRBV6-5	.	.	TRBJ1-1	TGTGCCAGCAGAGGGAGACCGAACACTGAAGCTTTCTTT	CASRGRPNTEAFF
TRBV7-9	few	.	TRBJ1-4	TGTGCCAGCAGCTTAGTTGCGGAAAGTACTGAAAAACTGTTTTTT	CASSLVAESTEKLFF
TRBV6-5	few	.	TRBJ2-7	TGTGCCAGCCAAAGCGGCTCCTCCTACGAGCAGTACTTC	CASQSGSSYEQYF
TRBV29-1	.	TRBD1	TRBJ2-3	TGCAGCGTTGAATTGTCAGGGGGTAGCACAGATACGCAGTATTTT	CSVELSGGSTDTQYF
TRBV4-1	few	TRBD2	TRBJ2-3	TGCGCCAGCAGCCAACGCCCTAGCGGGGGTAAAGATACGCAGTATTTT	CASSQRPSGGKDTQYF
TRBV5-1	few	TRBD2	TRBJ2-2	TGCGCCAGCAGCTTCGTATTGACTAGCGAGAACACCGGGGAGCTGTTTTTT	CASSFVLTSENTGELFF
TRBV29-1	.	TRBD2	TRBJ2-1	TGCAGCGTTGAAAGACTAGCGGGGACCATCGATGAGCAGTTCTTC	CSVERLAGTIDEQFF
TRBV28	.	TRBD1	TRBJ2-1	TGTGCCAGCAGCCCTTTTGGTCAGGGGGCCCGCAATGAGCAGTTCTTC	CASSPFGQGARNEQFF
TRBV9	.	TRBD1	TRBJ1-3	TGTGCCAGCAGCGTAGACCCCCAACAGGGGGCGCGAAGCACCATATATTTT	CASSVDPQQGARSTIYF
TRBV18	.	TRBD1	TRBJ2-3	TGTGCCAGCTCATCTAAATCCGGGACAGTCAAAGATACGCAGTATTTT	CASSSKSGTVKDTQYF
TRBV19	.	.	TRBJ1-5	TGTGCCAGTCGACAGCAGAGCAATCAGCCCCAGCATTTT	CASRQQSNQPQHF
TRBV3-1/TRBV3-2	.	.	TRBJ1-1	TGTGCCAGCAGCCCTACAGGGAGAGGTGAAGCTTTCTTT	CASSPTGRGEAFF
TRBV27	few	.	TRBJ1-2	TGTGCCAGCAGGCCGACATACCGGGACATCCTTTATGGCTACACCTTC	CASRPTYRDILYGYTF
TRBV19	.	.	TRBJ2-1	TGTGCCAGTAGTATCGTCAGGGGGGCCTCCTACAATGAGCAGTTCTTC	CASSIVRGASYNEQFF
TRBV5-4	.	TRBD2	TRBJ2-5	TGTGCCAGCAGCCAGCTAGCGGGGGCAACAGAGACCCAGTACTTC	CASSQLAGATETQYF
TRBV4-2	.	TRBD2	TRBJ2-6	TGTGCCAGCAGCCAAGATCTACTAGCGGGGGATACTGGGGCCAACGTCCTGACTTTC	CASSQDLLAGDTGANVLTF
TRBV15	.	.	TRBJ1-4	TGTGCCACCAGCAGAGATCTGCAGCGGGCTCGAGAAAAACTGTTTTTT	CATSRDLQRAREKLFF
TRBV9	.	TRBD1	TRBJ1-1	TGTGCCAGCAGCGTAGATACAGGGGGCGGCTTAAGAACTGAAGCTTTCTTT	CASSVDTGGGLRTEAFF
TRBV19	.	TRBD1	TRBJ1-1	TGTGCCAGTCAAAGGGGACAGGGGTTCACTGAAGCTTTCTTT	CASQRGQGFTEAFF
TRBV6-6	.	TRBD1	TRBJ1-1	TGTGCCAGCAGTTTCGTGCAGGGGGCGAACACTGAAGCTTTCTTT	CASSFVQGANTEAFF
TRBV5-6	.	.	TRBJ1-1	TGTGCCAGCAGCTTGGATAGCCAAACTGAAGCTTTCTTT	CASSLDSQTEAFF
TRBV4-2	.	.	TRBJ2-3	TGTGCCAGCAGCCAAGAAAGGGGGACAGATACGCAGTATTTT	CASSQERGTDTQYF
TRBV3-1/TRBV3-2	.	.	TRBJ2-7	TGTGCCAGCAGCCAAAGGGGAACCTACGAGCAGTACTTC	CASSQRGTYEQYF
TRBV7-2	.	TRBD1	TRBJ2-5	TGTGCCAGCAGCTTAGCTGCGACAGGGCGTCAGACCCAGTACTTC	CASSLAATGRQTQYF
TRBV6-5	.	TRBD1	TRBJ2-7	TGTGCCAGCAGGGGGACAGGGGGCTCCTACGAGCAGTACTTC	CASRGTGGSYEQYF
TRBV19	.	.	TRBJ1-1	TGTGCCAGTAGTATGTTCAGGGGTACTGAAGCTTTCTTT	CASSMFRGTEAFF
TRBV28	.	.	TRBJ1-2	TGTGCCAGCAGCAAGAGGGATAACTATGGCTACACCTTC	CASSKRDNYGYTF
TRBV20-1	.	.	TRBJ2-1	TGCAGTGCTAGGTCGGATCTAGCACAGCTCTTC	CSARSDLAQLF
TRBV5-5	.	.	TRBJ1-2	TGTGCCAGCAGCTTGGATGCGGGGGCTTCTGGCTACACCTTC	CASSLDAGASGYTF
TRBV5-5	.	.	TRBJ1-5	TGTGCCAGCAGCTCCGACATCCTGGACAATCAGCCCCAGCATTTT	CASSSDILDNQPQHF
TRBV11-2	.	.	TRBJ2-7	TGTGCCAGCAGCCTCCAGGGCGGCTACGAGCAGTACTTC	CASSLQGGYEQYF
TRBV7-6	.	.	TRBJ2-2	TGTGCCAGCAACTTCGGGGGGCCAGACACCGGGGAGCTGTTTTTT	CASNFGGPDTGELFF
TRBV5-1	few	.	TRBJ1-1	TGCGCCAGCAGCTCCATGAACACTGAAGCTTTCTTT	CASSSMNTEAFF
TRBV5-5	.	TRBD1	TRBJ1-6	TGTGCCAGCTTCCGGGACAGGGAAAGTTCACCCCTCCACTTT	CASFRDRESSPLHF